This is a list of T cell receptor beta chains from one sample in a study of T cell responses to AZD1222 COVID-19 vaccine. Sequenced by immunoSEQ multiplex PCR; TCRdb stores in-frame clones only, minus some. Of fewer than 100,000 clones listed, over 85% were seen once; the top ten hold 9.5% to 15%. This specimen was peripheral blood, taken on day 0 of AZD1222 vaccination. These receptors were obtained from an adult in good health. Each CDR3 is given with its conserved first and last residue. The D gene is left open where the match is weak. Expanded clones get a size class; other rows say once, few or many, or leave the size out.

>TRBV28|.|TRBJ1-2|TRBD1
CASSYMGQGKGYTF
TGTGCCAGCAGTTACATGGGACAGGGGAAGGGCTACACCTTC
>TRBV27|.|TRBJ1-1|TRBD1
CASGRQGGPEAFF
TGTGCCAGCGGTAGACAGGGGGGACCTGAAGCTTTCTTT
>TRBV4-1|few|TRBJ2-3|.
CASSQPRDFPDTQYF
TGCGCCAGCAGCCAACCCCGGGACTTTCCGGATACGCAGTATTTT
>TRBV27|.|TRBJ1-2|.
CASSFAAGWDGYTF
TGTGCCAGCAGTTTCGCTGCCGGGTGGGATGGCTACACCTTC
>TRBV4-1|.|TRBJ1-2|TRBD1
CASRLQGSQGDGYTF
TGCGCCAGCAGGTTACAGGGGTCTCAAGGGGATGGCTACACCTTC
>TRBV10-1|few|TRBJ2-2|.
CASSDRDTGELFF
TGCGCCAGCAGTGACAGGGACACCGGGGAGCTGTTTTTT
>TRBV9|few|TRBJ1-3|.
CASSVVGDSGNTIYF
TGTGCCAGCAGCGTAGTGGGAGACTCTGGAAACACCATATATTTT
>TRBV5-8|.|TRBJ1-1|.
CASSFAMNTEAFF
TGTGCCAGCAGCTTTGCTATGAACACTGAAGCTTTCTTT
>TRBV28|once|TRBJ2-5|TRBD1
CASSLYRGETQYF
TGTGCCAGCAGTTTATACAGGGGAGAGACCCAGTACTTC
>TRBV9|.|TRBJ2-6|.
CASSGLGGSPGANVLTF
TGTGCCAGCAGCGGGCTGGGGGGTTCGCCTGGGGCCAACGTCCTGACTTTC
>TRBV9|.|TRBJ2-2|.
CASSVEWLTGELFF
TGTGCCAGCAGCGTAGAATGGCTCACCGGGGAGCTGTTTTTT
>TRBV2|.|TRBJ2-7|TRBD1
CASLDRTFYEQYF
TGTGCCTCCCTGGACAGGACCTTCTACGAGCAGTACTTC
>TRBV18|.|TRBJ1-2|.
CASSPTRHTNYGYTF
TGTGCCAGCTCACCAACACGGCATACTAACTATGGCTACACCTTC
>TRBV11-1|.|TRBJ2-7|.
CASAPSKPYEQYF
TGTGCCAGCGCGCCAAGTAAACCCTACGAGCAGTACTTC
>TRBV3-1/TRBV3-2|once|TRBJ1-1|.
CASSFGGNTEAFF
TGTGCCAGCAGTTTCGGGGGGAACACTGAAGCTTTCTTT
>TRBV9|.|TRBJ1-5|TRBD1
CASSGDRGLGQPQHF
TGTGCCAGCAGCGGGGACAGGGGGCTGGGGCAGCCCCAGCATTTT
>TRBV27|.|TRBJ1-5|.
CASTKSMGSNQPQHF
TGTGCCAGCACCAAATCCATGGGTAGCAATCAGCCCCAGCATTTT
>TRBV6-2/TRBV6-3|.|TRBJ2-7|TRBD1
CASSEYRGSSYEQYF
TGTGCCAGCAGCGAATACAGGGGAAGCTCCTACGAGCAGTACTTC